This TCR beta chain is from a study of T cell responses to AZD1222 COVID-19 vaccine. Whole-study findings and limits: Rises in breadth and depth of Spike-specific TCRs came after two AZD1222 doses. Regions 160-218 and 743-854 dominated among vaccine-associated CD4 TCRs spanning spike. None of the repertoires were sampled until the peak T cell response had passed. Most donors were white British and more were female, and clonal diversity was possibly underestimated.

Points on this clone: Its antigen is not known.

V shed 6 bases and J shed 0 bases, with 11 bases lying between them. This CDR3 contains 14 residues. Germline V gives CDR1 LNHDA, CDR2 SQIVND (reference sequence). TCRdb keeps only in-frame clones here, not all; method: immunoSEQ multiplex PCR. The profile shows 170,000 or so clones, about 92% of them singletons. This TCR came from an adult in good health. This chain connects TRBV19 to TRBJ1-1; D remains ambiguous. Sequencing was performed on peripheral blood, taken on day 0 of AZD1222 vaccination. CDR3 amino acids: CASSPRGVNTEAFF. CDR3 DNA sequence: TGTGCCAGTAGCCCTCGCGGAGTGAACACTGAAGCTTTCTTT.